This T cell receptor (beta chain) was retrieved from a study of CD8 T cells in ankylosing spondylitis. Overall study findings and caveats: Reports of some motif variants in reactive arthritis synovial fluid and blood predate this one. Clones tied to disease were said to be significantly enriched in matched ankylosing spondylitis synovial fluid. Among TCR beta sequences, a motif of several highly homologous variants appeared characteristic of ankylosing spondylitis blood. Clones linked with disease were CD8+ and fairly uncommon in the peripheral blood.

TCRdb called the 5' RACE reads again in MiXCR, with one record for every CDR3 protein. The sample contains 150,000 to 200,000 distinct CDR3 sequences, 18% of which appear only once. CDR1 and CDR2 from the germline V gene are SNHLY and FYNNEI. V lost 4 bases and J 5 bases, leaving 14 bases between the germline ends. The CDR3 has 14 residues. This clonotype has a count of ten or more. Its antigen is unknown. The TCR originated in a male donor with ankylosing spondylitis or in good health (not recorded which). The sequencing sample was made of blood, either unsorted or a sorted T cell fraction (not recorded which). The chain couples TRBV2 to TRBJ1-1, with no clear D. Here the CDR3 DNA reads TGTGCCAGCAGTGCGAGTGGCGGGGAGACTGAAGCTTTCTTT. This encodes CASSASGGETEAFF. The variable domain in full, completed from reference TRBV2 and TRBJ1-1, reads EPEVTQTPSHQVTQMGQEVILRCVPISNHLYFYWYRQILGQKVEFLVSFYNNEISEKSEIFDDQFSVERPDGSNFTLKIRSTKLEDSAMYFCASSASGGETEAFFGQGTRLTVV.